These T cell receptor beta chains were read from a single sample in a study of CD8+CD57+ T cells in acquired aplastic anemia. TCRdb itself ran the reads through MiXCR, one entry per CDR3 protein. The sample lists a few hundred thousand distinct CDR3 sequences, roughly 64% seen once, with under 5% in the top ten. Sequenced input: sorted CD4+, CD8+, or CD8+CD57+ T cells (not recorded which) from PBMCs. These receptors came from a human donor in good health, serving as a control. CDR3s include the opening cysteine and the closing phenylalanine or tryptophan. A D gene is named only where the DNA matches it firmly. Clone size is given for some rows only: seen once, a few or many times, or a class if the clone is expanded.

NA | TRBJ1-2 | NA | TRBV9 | TGTGCCAGCAGCCAGAGGGGTTGGGGGCCCATCACCTTC | CASSQRGWGPITF
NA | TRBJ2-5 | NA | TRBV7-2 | TGTGCCAGCAGCTTAACCTCCTGTAATTCACCCCTCCACTACTTC | CASSLTSCNSPLHYF
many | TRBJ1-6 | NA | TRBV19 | TGTGCCAGTCAAAGCGGGGTTTTTAATTCACCCCTCCACTTT | CASQSGVFNSPLHF
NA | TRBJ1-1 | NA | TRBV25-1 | TGTGCCAGCAGTCTAAAAGCAGGGCCGATGAACACTGAAGCTTTCTTT | CASSLKAGPMNTEAFF
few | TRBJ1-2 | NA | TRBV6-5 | TGTGCCAGCAGTTACTCAGGAGCCCAGGGCGAGTCCTTC | CASSYSGAQGESF
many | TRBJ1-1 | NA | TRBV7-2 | TGTGCCAGCAGCATTCTGACAGGCGCGGAAGCTTTCTTT | CASSILTGAEAFF
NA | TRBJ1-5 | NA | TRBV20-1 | TGCAGTATCGACAGGAAAAGACAAAAGCAGCCCCAGCATTTT | CSIDRKRQKQPQHF
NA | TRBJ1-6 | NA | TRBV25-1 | TGCGCCAGCAGCCTAGCCGGGGGGGATAATTCACCCCTCCACTTT | CASSLAGGDNSPLHF
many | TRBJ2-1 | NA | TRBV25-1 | TGTGCCAGCAGTCCGACGGCCACACAGGGTGATGAGCAGTTCTTC | CASSPTATQGDEQFF
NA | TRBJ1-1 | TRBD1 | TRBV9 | TGTGCCAGCAGCCTAGTGGGTCGGACAGGCAACGCTGAAGCCTTCTTT | CASSLVGRTGNAEAFF
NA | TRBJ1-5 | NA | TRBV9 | TGTGCCAGCAGCGCAGGGGAGTACCGGGGCGCTGTTTTT | CASSAGEYRGAVF
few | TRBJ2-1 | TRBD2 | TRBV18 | TGTGCCAGCTCACCCTTCAGCGGGGGGGTCAAAAATGAGCAGTTCTTC | CASSPFSGGVKNEQFF
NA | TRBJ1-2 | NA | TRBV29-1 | TGCAGTGTCTCGGAACAGGTCTGCGGGTACACCTTC | CSVSEQVCGYTF
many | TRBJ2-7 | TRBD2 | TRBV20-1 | TGCAGTGCTAGAGGTGTACCGGGGGAGGGTCTTTTCGACGAGCAGTACTTC | CSARGVPGEGLFDEQYF
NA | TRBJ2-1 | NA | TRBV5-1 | TGCGCCAGCAGGCCAAGACGAAGGGGGGACAATGAGCAGTTCTTC | CASRPRRRGDNEQFF
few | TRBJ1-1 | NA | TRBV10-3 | TGTGCCATCAGCGCAGAGAACACTGAAGCTTTCTTT | CAISAENTEAFF
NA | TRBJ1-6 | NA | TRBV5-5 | TGTGCCAGCAGCTTACCGGGACTCAGGAGCTCCTATAATTCACCCCTCCACTTT | CASSLPGLRSSYNSPLHF
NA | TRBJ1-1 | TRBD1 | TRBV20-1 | TGCAGTGCTAGAGGTGGGACAGGGCGAAGGGTGAACACTGAAGCTTTCTTT | CSARGGTGRRVNTEAFF
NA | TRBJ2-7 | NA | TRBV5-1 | TGCGCCAGCAGTAACCCGAACACTGAAGCTGACGAGCAGTACTTC | CASSNPNTEADEQYF
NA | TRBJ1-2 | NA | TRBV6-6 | TGTGCCGGCACCCTAAAGTGGGGCTACACCTTC | CAGTLKWGYTF
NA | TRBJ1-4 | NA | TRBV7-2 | TGTGCCAGCAGCTTGCAGGGGACCTATGAAAAACTGTTTTTT | CASSLQGTYEKLFF
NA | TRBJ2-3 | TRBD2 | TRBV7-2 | TGTGCCAGCAGACTAGCGGGGGCAGGAGATACGCAGTATTTT | CASRLAGAGDTQYF
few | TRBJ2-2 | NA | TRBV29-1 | TGCAGCGCCAGGGACACCGGGGAGCTGTTTTTT | CSARDTGELFF
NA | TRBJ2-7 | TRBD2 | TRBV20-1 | TGCAGCCTAGGACTAGCGGGGGATTCCTACGAGCAGTACTTC | CSLGLAGDSYEQYF
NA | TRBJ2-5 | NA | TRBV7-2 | TGTGCCAGCAGCTTATTGATAATCACCGCGGCAACCCAGTACTTC | CASSLLIITAATQYF
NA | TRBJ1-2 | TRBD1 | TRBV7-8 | TGTGCCAGCAGCCACCCCGGACAGGGTCTCTATGGCTACACCTTC | CASSHPGQGLYGYTF
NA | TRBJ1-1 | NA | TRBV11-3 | TGTGCCAGCAGCTTATTGCCCGGCGCTGAAGCTTTCTTT | CASSLLPGAEAFF
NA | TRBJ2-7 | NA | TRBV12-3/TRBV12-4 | TGTGCCAGCAGTCACGGGGGCGGCGACGAGCAGTACTTC | CASSHGGGDEQYF
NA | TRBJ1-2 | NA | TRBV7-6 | TGTGCCAGCAGCTTTGGAAACCAAGAGACCCAGTACTTCACCTTC | CASSFGNQETQYFTF
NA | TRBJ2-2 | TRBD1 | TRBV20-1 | TGCAGTGCTAGGGGAGTGACAGGGGGTGGGGAGCTGTTTTTT | CSARGVTGGGELFF
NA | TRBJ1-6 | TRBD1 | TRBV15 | TGTGCCACCAGCAGACATACGACAGGGATCAATTCACCCCTCCACTTT | CATSRHTTGINSPLHF
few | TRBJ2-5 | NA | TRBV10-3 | TGTGCCATCAGAACAGGGGGGGGGCCCCGAGAGACCCAGTACTTC | CAIRTGGGPRETQYF
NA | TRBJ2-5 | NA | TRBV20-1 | TGCAGTGCTAGAGATGGCTCCGAGAAGACCCAGTACTTC | CSARDGSEKTQYF
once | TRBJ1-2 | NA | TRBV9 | TGTGCCAGCAGCGCGTCGAACGAGAGGACCCAGTACTACACCTTC | CASSASNERTQYYTF
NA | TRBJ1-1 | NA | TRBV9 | TGTGCCAGCAGCACAGGACCCGAACCAACCCTGCACACTGAAGCTTTCTTT | CASSTGPEPTLHTEAFF
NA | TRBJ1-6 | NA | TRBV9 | TGTGCCAGCAGCGTAGGAGTCCTGTCACCCCTCCACTTT | CASSVGVLSPLHF